The 20 T cell receptor beta chains below all came from one sample that was sequenced in a study of cytomegalovirus exposure and HLA in healthy donors. Data came from immunoSEQ multiplex PCR; TCRdb stores just in-frame clones and leaves some out. Here the sample spans over 50,000 clones, 92% being singletons. Sequenced input: PBMCs. The receptors shown here come from a man younger than 35 in good health and CMV-seropositive.

The chain has TRBV5-1 and TRBJ2-5, with TRBD1 identical over 8 bases. The ends lost 1 base at V and 4 bases at J; junction bases unmatched: 9. Germline CDR1 SGHRS, CDR2 YFSETQ. This CDR3 comprises 16 residues. Here the CDR3 reads CASSLMDRADSETQYF. For the CDR3, the DNA is TGCGCCAGCAGCTTGATGGACAGGGCTGACTCAGAGACCCAGTACTTC. Drawing the rest from reference TRBV5-1 and TRBJ2-5, the complete variable domain is KAGVTQTPRYLIKTRGQQVTLSCSPISGHRSVSWYQQTPGQGLQFLFEYFSETQRNKGNFPGRFSGRQFSNSRSEMNVSTLELGDSALYLCASSLMDRADSETQYFGPGTRLLVL.

The chain uses TRBV7-9 and TRBJ2-1; TRBD2 is a possible D gene (6 bases). The V gene's germline CDR1 is SEHNR and CDR2 FQNEAQ (reference sequence). V lost 2 bases, J lost 5 bases, and 19 bases lay in between. This CDR3 spans 17 amino acids. For the CDR3, the DNA is TGTGCCAGCAGCTTATTGGCGGTGGTAGCGGTCCACAATGAGCAGTTCTTC. Translation gives CASSLLAVVAVHNEQFF. Drawing the rest from reference TRBV7-9 and TRBJ2-1, the complete variable domain is DTGVSQNPRHKITKRGQNVTFRCDPISEHNRLYWYRQTLGQGPEFLTYFQNEAQLEKSRLLSDRFSAERPKGSFSTLEIQRTEQGDSAMYLCASSLLAVVAVHNEQFFGPGTRLTVL.

V and J are TRBV6-6 and TRBJ2-1; TRBD1 might be the D (5 bases). Germline lookup yields CDR1 MNHNY and CDR2 SVGAGI (reference sequence). The CDR3 sequence is 16 residues long. The ends were cut back, 0 bases at V and 4 bases at J, with 13 bases in the middle. The CDR3 sequence is CASSYSGRVGYNEQFF. The CDR3 DNA is TGTGCCAGCAGTTACTCGGGCAGGGTAGGGTACAATGAGCAGTTCTTC.

This chain joins TRBV29-1 and TRBJ2-1, with 8 bases identical to TRBD1. V trimming: 0 bases; J trimming: 10 bases; junction bases outside the gene matches: 8. The CDR3 spans 14 residues. Germline lookup yields CDR1 SQVTM and CDR2 ANQGSEA. The CDR3 coding sequence is TGCAGCGTTGAAGATCTGGACAGGGCCGTGGAGCAGTTCTTC. This translates into CSVEDLDRAVEQFF.

V gene TRBV29-1 combines with J gene TRBJ2-5; D gene uncertain. This CDR3 has 13 residues. V lost 0 bases and J 5 bases, leaving 10 bases between the germline ends. The V gene's germline CDR1 is SQVTM and CDR2 ANQGSEA. CDR3 region: CSVEDPRAETQYF. The CDR3 DNA follows: TGCAGCGTTGAAGATCCCCGAGCGGAGACCCAGTACTTC. The entire variable domain, with the rest obtained from reference TRBV29-1 and TRBJ2-5, is as follows: SAVISQKPSRDICQRGTSLTIQCQVDSQVTMMFWYRQQPGQSLTLIATANQGSEATYESGFVIDKFPISRPNLTFSTLTVSNMSPEDSSIYLCSVEDPRAETQYFGPGTRLLVL.

The chain uses TRBV28 and TRBJ1-2; 10 positions agree with TRBD1. V lost 11 bases to trimming and J lost 4 bases; unmatched junction nucleotides: 7. Germline V gene sequence: CDR1 MDHEN, CDR2 SYDVKM. CDR3 length: 13 amino acids. CDR3 nucleotides: TGTGCCGTTCCGGGACAGGGGACCTATGGCTACACCTTC. Translated: CAVPGQGTYGYTF.

J is TRBJ1-5 and V is TRBV19, with 10 positions matching TRBD1. Losses at the gene ends were 5 bases for V and 6 bases for J; bases not matched to a gene: 10. The CDR3 spans 16 residues. Germline assignment: CDR1 LNHDA and CDR2 SQIVND (reference sequence). CDR3 sequence (DNA): TGTGCCAGTAGTTCTCGGACAGGGGGTAAGGTTCAGCCCCAGCATTTT. Translating it yields CASSSRTGGKVQPQHF.

CDR3 sequence (DNA): TGTGCCAGCACACCGGGACAGGGGATCGGGGAGCTGTTTTTT. Its protein product is CASTPGQGIGELFF. The V and J genes are TRBV2 and TRBJ2-2; 10 bases fit TRBD1. The J segment lost 7 bases and the V segment lost 7 bases, leaving 6 bases of the junction unmatched. Per germline, CDR1 SNHLY and CDR2 FYNNEI. This CDR3 contains 14 residues. The whole variable domain, filled in from reference TRBV2 and TRBJ2-2, reads EPEVTQTPSHQVTQMGQEVILRCVPISNHLYFYWYRQILGQKVEFLVSFYNNEISEKSEIFDDQFSVERPDGSNFTLKIRSTKLEDSAMYFCASTPGQGIGELFFGEGSRLTVL.

The V and J genes are TRBV6-5 and TRBJ2-2, with TRBD1 identical over 7 bases. Germline lookup yields CDR1 MNHEY and CDR2 SVGAGI. V shed 4 bases, J shed 2 bases, and the junction held 4 bases outside the gene matches. This CDR3 region has 15 residues. Here the CDR3 reads CASSWGTANTGELFF. DNA for the CDR3: TGTGCCAGCAGTTGGGGGACAGCAAACACCGGGGAGCTGTTTTTT.

This chain joins TRBV30 and TRBJ2-5; 7 nucleotides align to TRBD2. Looked up from germline, CDR1 is GTSNPN and CDR2 is SVGIG (reference sequence). V gave up 4 bases and J gave up 5 bases; unmatched junction bases: 4. CDR3 length: 12 amino acids. Here the CDR3 reads CAWNGGGETQYF. The CDR3 DNA reads TGTGCCTGGAATGGGGGAGGGGAGACCCAGTACTTC.

This clone was picked up a small number of times. The chain carries TRBV5-4 and TRBJ2-5, with a possible D match to TRBD2 (6 bases). Germline lookup yields CDR1 SGHNT and CDR2 YYREEE (reference sequence). The CDR3 totals 17 residues. The V end was cut by 4 bases, the J end by 5 bases, with 24 bases between. CDR3 DNA sequence: TGTGCCAGCAGCCCTGACGGGACTCCATCCCTCGGGGAGACCCAGTACTTC. Its translation is CASSPDGTPSLGETQYF.

The chain is built from TRBV27 and TRBJ1-2, with 7 bases identical to TRBD1. The ends lost 1 base at V and 4 bases at J; junction bases unmatched: 3. The germline gives CDR1 MNHEY, CDR2 SMNVEV (reference sequence). The length of the CDR3 is 14 residues. The CDR3, as DNA: TGTGCCAGCAGTTTATGGGGGACAGCCTATGGCTACACCTTC. This gives the protein CASSLWGTAYGYTF.

The gene calls are TRBV6-6 and TRBJ2-5; TRBD1 might be the D (6 bases). Germline CDR1 and CDR2: MNHNY and SVGAGI (reference sequence). V was clipped by 8 bases and J by 2 bases, with 9 bases between them. There are 12 residues in the CDR3. The CDR3 region is CASGQGQETQYF. The CDR3 DNA reads as TGTGCCAGCGGCCAGGGGCAAGAGACCCAGTACTTC.

J is TRBJ2-2 and V is TRBV10-1; possibly TRBD2 for D (5 bases). The germline CDR1 and CDR2 sequences are WNHNN and SYGVQD (reference sequence). The CDR3 is 15 residues long. Trimming took 2 bases from V and 1 from J, leaving 8 bases between them. The CDR3 DNA reads as TGCGCCAGCAGTGAGGGACTCGTGAACACCGGGGAGCTGTTTTTT. Protein sequence: CASSEGLVNTGELFF.

The chain employs TRBV27 and TRBJ1-2; D is possibly TRBD1 (5 bases). CDR1 MNHEY and CDR2 SMNVEV come from the germline V gene (reference sequence). The germline V and J ends were trimmed by 6 bases and 3 bases, with 8 bases remaining between them. The CDR3 sequence is 12 residues long. The CDR3 region is CASRWGDYGYTF. The CDR3 DNA follows: TGTGCCAGCAGGTGGGGCGACTATGGCTACACCTTC.

This clone has just one count. V is TRBV28 and J is TRBJ1-4; 7 bases line up with TRBD1. Germline V gene data show CDR1 as MDHEN and CDR2 as SYDVKM. V lost 3 bases and J lost 8; bases outside the gene matches: 6. The CDR3 runs 14 residues. CDR3 sequence: CASSFKGAAEKLFF. For the CDR3, the DNA is TGTGCCAGCAGTTTTAAGGGGGCGGCAGAAAAACTGTTTTTT.

The chain links TRBV2 to TRBJ1-4; D is possibly TRBD1 (6 bases). Germline CDR1 is SNHLY and CDR2 is FYNNEI. The CDR3 has 15 amino acids. With 6 bases removed from V and 0 bases from J, the gap between germline ends came to 11 bases. The CDR3 reads CASRYGTTTNEKLFF. The DNA for the CDR3 is TGTGCCAGCAGGTACGGGACAACAACTAATGAAAAACTGTTTTTT.

This clone was detected a few times. The chain has TRBV6-4 and TRBJ2-1; tentatively, D is TRBD2 (6 bases). V shed 3 bases and J shed 6 bases, with 15 bases lying between them. The CDR3 loop spans 15 amino acids. Germline V gene lookup returns CDR1 MRHNA and CDR2 SNTAGT. This CDR3 reads CASSETGEAGNEQFF. CDR3 DNA sequence: TGTGCCAGCAGTGAGACGGGAGAAGCAGGCAATGAGCAGTTCTTC.

The gene calls are TRBV4-1 and TRBJ1-4; D gene uncertain. V was clipped by 2 bases and J by 0 bases, with 10 bases between them. CDR1 is MGHRA, CDR2 YSYEKL, per germline. This CDR3 is 16 amino acids long. CDR3 bases: TGCGCCAGCAGCCAATACCCAGGTGCAACTAATGAAAAACTGTTTTTT. This encodes CASSQYPGATNEKLFF.

The CDR3 is CACSGPPTDTQYF. In DNA form, the CDR3 reads TGTGCCTGCTCAGGGCCCCCTACAGATACGCAGTATTTT. The gene calls are TRBV11-3 and TRBJ2-3; tentative D call: TRBD1 (5 bases). Trimming shortened V by 11 bases and J by 3 bases, and 15 bases separated the two germline ends. The CDR3 runs 13 residues. Germline CDR1 is SGHNT and CDR2 is YENEEA.